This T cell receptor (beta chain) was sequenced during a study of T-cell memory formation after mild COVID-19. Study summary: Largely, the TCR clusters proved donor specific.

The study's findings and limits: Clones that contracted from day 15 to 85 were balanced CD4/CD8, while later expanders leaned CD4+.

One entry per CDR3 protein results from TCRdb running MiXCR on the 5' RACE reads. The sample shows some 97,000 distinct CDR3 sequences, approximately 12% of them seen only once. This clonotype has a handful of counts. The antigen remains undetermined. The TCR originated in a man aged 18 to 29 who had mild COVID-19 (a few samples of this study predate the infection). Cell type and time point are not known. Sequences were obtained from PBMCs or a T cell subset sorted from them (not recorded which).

CDR3 sequence reads: CASSQQGTPSYEQYV. As DNA, the CDR3 is TGTGCCAGCAGCCAACAGGGGACACCGTCCTACGAGCAGTACGTC. The chain combines TRBV7-8 with TRBJ2-7; 7 bases match TRBD1. CDR3 length: 15 amino acids. The ends lost 5 bases at V and 1 base at J; junction bases unmatched: 8. Germline assignment: CDR1 SGHVS and CDR2 FQNEAQ.